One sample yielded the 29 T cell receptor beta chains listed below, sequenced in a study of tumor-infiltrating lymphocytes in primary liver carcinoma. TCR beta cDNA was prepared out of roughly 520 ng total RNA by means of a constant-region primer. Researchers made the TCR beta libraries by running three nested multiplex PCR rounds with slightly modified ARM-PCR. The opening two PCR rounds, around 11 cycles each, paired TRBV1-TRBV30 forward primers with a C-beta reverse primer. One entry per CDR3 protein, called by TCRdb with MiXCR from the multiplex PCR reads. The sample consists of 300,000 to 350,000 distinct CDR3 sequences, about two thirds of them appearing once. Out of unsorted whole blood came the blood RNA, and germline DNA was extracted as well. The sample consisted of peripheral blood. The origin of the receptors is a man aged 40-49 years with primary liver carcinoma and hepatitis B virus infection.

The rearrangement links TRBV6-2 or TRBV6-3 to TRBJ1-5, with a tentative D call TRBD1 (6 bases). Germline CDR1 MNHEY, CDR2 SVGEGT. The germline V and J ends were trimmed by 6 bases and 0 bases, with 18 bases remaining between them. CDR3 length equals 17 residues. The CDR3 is CASRSKGGLFSNQPQHF. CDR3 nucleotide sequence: TGTGCCAGCAGATCGAAGGGGGGACTCTTTAGCAATCAGCCCCAGCATTTT.

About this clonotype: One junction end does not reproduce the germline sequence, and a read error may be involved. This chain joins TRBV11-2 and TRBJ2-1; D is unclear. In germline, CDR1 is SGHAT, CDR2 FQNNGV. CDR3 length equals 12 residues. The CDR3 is CANSLGGLEQFF. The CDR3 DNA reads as TGTGCCAACAGCTTAGGTGGTCTTGAGCAGTTCTTC.

The CDR3 loop is CASSQGRTGSNYGYTF. CDR3 in DNA: TGCGCCAGCAGCCAAGGCAGGACAGGGTCTAACTATGGCTACACCTTC. This chain joins TRBV4-1 and TRBJ1-2, with TRBD1 matching 8 bases. The trim removed 1 base at V and 0 bases at J, leaving 4 bases unmatched. The CDR3 covers 16 residues. Germline V gene sequence: CDR1 MGHRA, CDR2 YSYEKL.

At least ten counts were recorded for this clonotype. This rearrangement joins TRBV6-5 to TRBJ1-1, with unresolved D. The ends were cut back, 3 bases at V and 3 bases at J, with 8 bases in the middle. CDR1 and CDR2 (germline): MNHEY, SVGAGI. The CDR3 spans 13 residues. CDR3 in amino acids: CASSYNVDTEAFF. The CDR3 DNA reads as TGTGCCAGCAGTTATAATGTTGACACTGAAGCTTTCTTT.

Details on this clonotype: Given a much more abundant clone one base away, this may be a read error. DNA of the CDR3: TGTGCCAGCAGGCGGAATGGCACCGGGGAGCTGTTTTTT. It translates to CASRRNGTGELFF. The V gene is TRBV6-6, the J gene TRBJ2-2, with no clear D. The CDR3 is 13 residues long. The V and J ends lost 6 bases and 4 bases respectively, with 9 bases between them. From germline, CDR1 is MNHNY and CDR2 SVGAGI (reference sequence).

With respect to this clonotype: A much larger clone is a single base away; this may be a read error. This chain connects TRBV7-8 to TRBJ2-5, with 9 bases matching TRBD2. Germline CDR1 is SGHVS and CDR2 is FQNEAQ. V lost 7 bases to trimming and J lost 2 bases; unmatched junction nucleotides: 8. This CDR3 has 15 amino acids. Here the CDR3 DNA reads TGTGCCAGCACCTTTGGCCTAGCGGGGCAAGAGACCCAGTACTTC. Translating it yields CASTFGLAGQETQYF.

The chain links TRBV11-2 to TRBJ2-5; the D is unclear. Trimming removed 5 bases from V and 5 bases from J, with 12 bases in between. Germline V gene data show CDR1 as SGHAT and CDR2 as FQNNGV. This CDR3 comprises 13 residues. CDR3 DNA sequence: TGTGCCAGCAGCAAGGGTTTTGAGGAGACCCAGTACTTC. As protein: CASSKGFEETQYF.

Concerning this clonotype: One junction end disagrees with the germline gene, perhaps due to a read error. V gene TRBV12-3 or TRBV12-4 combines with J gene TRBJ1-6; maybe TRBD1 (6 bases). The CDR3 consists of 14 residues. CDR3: CVSSCTGCNSPLHF. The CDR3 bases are TGTGTCAGCAGTTGTACAGGGTGTAATTCACCCCTCCACTTT.

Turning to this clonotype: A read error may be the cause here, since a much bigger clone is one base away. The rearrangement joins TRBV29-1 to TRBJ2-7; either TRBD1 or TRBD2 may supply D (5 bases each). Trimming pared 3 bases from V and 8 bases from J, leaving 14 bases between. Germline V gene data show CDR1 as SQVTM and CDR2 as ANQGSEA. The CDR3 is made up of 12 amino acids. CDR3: CSVEIGAGKQYF. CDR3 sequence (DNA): TGCAGCGTTGAGATTGGGGCGGGCAAGCAGTACTTC.

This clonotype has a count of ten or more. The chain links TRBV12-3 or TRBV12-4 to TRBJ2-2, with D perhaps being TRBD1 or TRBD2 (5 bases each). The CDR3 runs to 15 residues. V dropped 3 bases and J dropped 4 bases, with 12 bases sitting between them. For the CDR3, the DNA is TGTGCCAGCAGTTTCGCGGACGGGGCCACCGGGGAGCTGTTTTTT. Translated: CASSFADGATGELFF.

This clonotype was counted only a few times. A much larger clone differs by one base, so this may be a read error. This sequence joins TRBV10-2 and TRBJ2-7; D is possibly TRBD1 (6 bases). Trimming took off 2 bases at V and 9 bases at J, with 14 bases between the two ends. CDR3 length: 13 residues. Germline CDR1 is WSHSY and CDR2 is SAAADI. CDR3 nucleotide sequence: TGCGCCAGCAGTGAGGTCAGGGGAAGCGTGCAGTACTTC. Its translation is CASSEVRGSVQYF.

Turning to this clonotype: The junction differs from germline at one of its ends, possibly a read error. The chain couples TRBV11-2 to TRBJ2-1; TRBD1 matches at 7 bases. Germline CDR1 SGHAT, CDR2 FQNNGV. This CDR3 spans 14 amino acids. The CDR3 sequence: CASNPGIGGDEQLF. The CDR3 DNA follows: TGTGCCAGCAACCCTGGGATAGGGGGCGATGAGCAGCTCTTC. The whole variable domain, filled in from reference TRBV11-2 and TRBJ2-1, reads EAGVAQSPRYKIIEKRQSVAFWCNPISGHATLYWYQQILGQGPKLLIQFQNNGVVDDSQLPKDRFSAERLKGVDSTLKIQPAKLEDSAVYLCASNPGIGGDEQLFGPGTRLTVL.

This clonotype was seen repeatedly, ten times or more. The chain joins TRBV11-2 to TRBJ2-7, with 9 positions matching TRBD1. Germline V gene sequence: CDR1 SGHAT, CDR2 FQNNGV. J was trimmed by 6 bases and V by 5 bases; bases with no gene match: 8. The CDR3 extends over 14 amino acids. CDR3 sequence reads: CASSRTQGAGEQYF. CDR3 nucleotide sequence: TGTGCCAGCAGCCGTACACAGGGGGCGGGCGAGCAGTACTTC. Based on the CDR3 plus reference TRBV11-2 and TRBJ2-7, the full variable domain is EAGVAQSPRYKIIEKRQSVAFWCNPISGHATLYWYQQILGQGPKLLIQFQNNGVVDDSQLPKDRFSAERLKGVDSTLKIQPAKLEDSAVYLCASSRTQGAGEQYFGPGTRLTVT.

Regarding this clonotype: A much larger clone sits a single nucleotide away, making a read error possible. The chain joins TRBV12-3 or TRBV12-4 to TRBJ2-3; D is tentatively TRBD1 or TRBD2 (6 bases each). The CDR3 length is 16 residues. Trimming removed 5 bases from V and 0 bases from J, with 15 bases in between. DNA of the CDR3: TGTGCCAGCAGTACCCACGGGGGCTTGAGCACAGATACGCAGTATTTT. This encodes CASSTHGGLSTDTQYF.

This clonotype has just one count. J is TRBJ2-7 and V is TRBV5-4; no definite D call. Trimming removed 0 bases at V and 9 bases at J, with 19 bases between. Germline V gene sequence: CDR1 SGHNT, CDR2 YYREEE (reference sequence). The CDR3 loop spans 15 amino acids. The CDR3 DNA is TGTGCCAGCAGCTTGGATCGCAGGAGCCTCTACTGGCAGTACTTC. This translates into CASSLDRRSLYWQYF. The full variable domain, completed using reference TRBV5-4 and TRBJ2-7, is ETGVTQSPTHLIKTRGQQVTLRCSSQSGHNTVSWYQQALGQGPQFIFQYYREEENGRGNFPPRFSGLQFPNYSSELNVNALELDDSALYLCASSLDRRSLYWQYFGPGTRLTVT.

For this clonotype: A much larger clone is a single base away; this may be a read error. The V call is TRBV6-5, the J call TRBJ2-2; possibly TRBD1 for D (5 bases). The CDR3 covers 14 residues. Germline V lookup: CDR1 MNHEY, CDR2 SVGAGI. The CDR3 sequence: CANSPSPGSGELFF. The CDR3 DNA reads TGTGCCAACAGTCCGTCCCCAGGGTCCGGGGAGCTGTTTTTT.

CDR3 sequence reads: CASSSRGTSIYTF. The DNA of the CDR3 is TGTGCCAGCAGCTCGAGGGGCACTTCCATTTACACCTTC. This chain links TRBV5-6 with TRBJ1-2, with D perhaps matching TRBD1 (5 bases). Trimming pared 3 bases from V and 11 bases from J, leaving 17 bases between. CDR3 length: 13 amino acids. In germline, CDR1 is SGHDT, CDR2 YYEEEE.

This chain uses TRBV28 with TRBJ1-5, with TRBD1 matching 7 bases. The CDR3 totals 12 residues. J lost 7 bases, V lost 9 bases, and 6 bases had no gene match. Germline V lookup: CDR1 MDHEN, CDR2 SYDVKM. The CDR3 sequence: CASTGVKQPQHF. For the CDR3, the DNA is TGTGCCAGTACAGGGGTCAAACAGCCCCAGCATTTT.

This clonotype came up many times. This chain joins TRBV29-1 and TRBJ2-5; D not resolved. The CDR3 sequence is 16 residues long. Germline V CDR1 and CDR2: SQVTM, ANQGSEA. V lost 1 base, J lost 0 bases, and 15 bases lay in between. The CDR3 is CSVEGNPDGYQETQYF. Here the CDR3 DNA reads TGCAGCGTTGAAGGGAATCCGGACGGGTACCAAGAGACCCAGTACTTC.

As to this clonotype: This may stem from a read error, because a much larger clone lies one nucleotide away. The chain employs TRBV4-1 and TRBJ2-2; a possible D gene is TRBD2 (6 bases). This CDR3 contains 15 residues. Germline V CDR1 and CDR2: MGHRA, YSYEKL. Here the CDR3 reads CASTALAAGPGGLFF. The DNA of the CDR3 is TGCGCCAGCACCGCTTTAGCTGCAGGTCCCGGGGGGCTGTTTTTT.

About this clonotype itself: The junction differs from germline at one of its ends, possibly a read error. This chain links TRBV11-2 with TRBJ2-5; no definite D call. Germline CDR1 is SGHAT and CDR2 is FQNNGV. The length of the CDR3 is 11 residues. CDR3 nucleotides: TGTGCCAGCAGCCGAGAAGAGACCCAGTACTTT. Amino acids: CASSREETQYF.

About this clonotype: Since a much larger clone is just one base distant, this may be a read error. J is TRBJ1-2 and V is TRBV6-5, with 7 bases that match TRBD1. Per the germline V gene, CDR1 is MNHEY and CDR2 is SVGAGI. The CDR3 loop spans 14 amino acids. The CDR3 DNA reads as TGTGCCAGCAGTGAGACAGGGCCCGGCTATGGCCACACCTTC. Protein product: CASSETGPGYGHTF.

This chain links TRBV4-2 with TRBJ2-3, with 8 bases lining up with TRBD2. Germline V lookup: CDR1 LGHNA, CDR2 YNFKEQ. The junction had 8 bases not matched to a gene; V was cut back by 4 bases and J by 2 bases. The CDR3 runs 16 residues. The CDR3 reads CASSPGGGSNTDTQYF. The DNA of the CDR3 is TGTGCCAGCAGCCCCGGGGGGGGCTCTAACACAGATACGCAGTATTTT.

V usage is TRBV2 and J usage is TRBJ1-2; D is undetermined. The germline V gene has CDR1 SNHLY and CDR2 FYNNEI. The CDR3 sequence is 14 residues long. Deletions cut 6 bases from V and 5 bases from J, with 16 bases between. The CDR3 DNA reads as TGTGCCAGCAGGCCGGACGCTCCTCGTTATGGCTACACCTTC. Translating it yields CASRPDAPRYGYTF.

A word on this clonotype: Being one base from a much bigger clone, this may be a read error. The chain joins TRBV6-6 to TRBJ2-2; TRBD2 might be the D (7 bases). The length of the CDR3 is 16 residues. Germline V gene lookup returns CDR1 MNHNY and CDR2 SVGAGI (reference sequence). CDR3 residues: CASTEWGGRGTRELFF. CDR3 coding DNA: TGTGCCAGCACTGAGTGGGGGGGGCGCGGCACCAGGGAGCTGTTTTTT.

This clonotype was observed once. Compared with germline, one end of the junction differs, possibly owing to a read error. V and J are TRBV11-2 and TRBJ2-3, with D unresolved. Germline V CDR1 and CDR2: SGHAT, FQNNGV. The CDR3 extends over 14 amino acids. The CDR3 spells CTSSLELYTDRQYF. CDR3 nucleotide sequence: TGTACCAGTAGCTTAGAACTTTACACCGATAGGCAGTATTTT.

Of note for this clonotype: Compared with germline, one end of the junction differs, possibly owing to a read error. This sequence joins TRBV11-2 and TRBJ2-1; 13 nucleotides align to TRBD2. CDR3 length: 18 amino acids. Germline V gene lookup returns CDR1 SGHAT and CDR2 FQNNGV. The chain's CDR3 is CAISPTAGGLAGNNEQSF. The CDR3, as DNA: TGTGCCATCAGCCCTACGGCGGGGGGACTAGCGGGAAACAATGAGCAGTCCTTC.

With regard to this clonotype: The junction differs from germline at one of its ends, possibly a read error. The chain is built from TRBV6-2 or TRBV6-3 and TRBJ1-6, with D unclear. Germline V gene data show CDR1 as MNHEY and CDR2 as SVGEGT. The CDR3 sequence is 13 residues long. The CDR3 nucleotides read TGTGCCAACAGTTCCAGCTATAATTCACCCCTCCATTTT. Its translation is CANSSSYNSPLHF.

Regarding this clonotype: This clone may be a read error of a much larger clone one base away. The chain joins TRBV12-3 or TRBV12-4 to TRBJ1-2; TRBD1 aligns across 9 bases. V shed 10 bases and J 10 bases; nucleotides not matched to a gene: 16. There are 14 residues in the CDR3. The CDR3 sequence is CAISNGAGQGVYTF. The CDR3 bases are TGTGCCATCTCCAATGGGGCGGGACAGGGTGTCTACACCTTC.